One sample yielded the 13 T cell receptor beta chains listed below, sequenced in a study of response to subunit inactivated influenza vaccine. From the RT-PCR reads, TCRdb called clonotypes with MiXCR, one entry per CDR3 protein. The sample lists roughly 700,000 distinct CDR3 sequences; over 11% were seen once. The sequences come from PBMCs from blood, collected around 14 days before vaccination. The receptors stem from a man aged 50 or older who received an inactivated influenza vaccine.

CDR3 loop: CASYSGAGTLSVRPQHF. The CDR3 DNA is TGTGCCAGCTATTCTGGTGCGGGGACCCTAAGCGTACGGCCCCAGCATTTT. The gene calls are TRBV28 and TRBJ1-5; perhaps TRBD1 as D (5 bases). With 8 bases removed from V and 9 bases from J, the gap between germline ends came to 29 bases. Germline CDR1 MDHEN, CDR2 SYDVKM. The CDR3 sequence is 17 residues long.

The chain combines TRBV4-2 with TRBJ2-3; tentative D call: TRBD1 (5 bases). The CDR3 extends over 15 amino acids. Trimming left V 0 bases short and J 5 bases short, with 12 bases between. The V gene's germline CDR1 is LGHNA and CDR2 YNFKEQ. CDR3 loop: CASSQDGQGRDTQYF. CDR3 DNA sequence: TGTGCCAGCAGCCAAGATGGGCAGGGAAGAGATACGCAGTATTTT.

The chain recombines TRBV12-5 with TRBJ2-2; perhaps TRBD1 as D (5 bases). This CDR3 region has 16 residues. The V gene lost 3 bases and the J gene lost 0 bases, with 11 bases spanning the gap. In germline, CDR1 is LGHNT, CDR2 FRNRAP. In DNA form, the CDR3 reads TGTGCTAGTGGTTTCCAGGGCAGTCCGAACACCGGGGAGCTGTTTTTT. Amino acids: CASGFQGSPNTGELFF.

The sample holds a few counts of this clonotype. The chain employs TRBV7-2 and TRBJ1-2; the D gene is possibly TRBD1 (5 bases). Germline V gives CDR1 SGHTA, CDR2 FQGNSA. Trimming shortened V by 7 bases and J by 6 bases, and 15 bases separated the two germline ends. This CDR3 is 13 amino acids long. CDR3: CASTPLQGDGYTF. The CDR3 nucleotides read TGTGCCAGCACCCCCCTGCAGGGTGATGGCTACACCTTC.

At least ten counts were recorded for this clonotype. The chain carries TRBV27 and TRBJ1-2; TRBD1 agrees at 9 bases. CDR1 MNHEY and CDR2 SMNVEV come from the germline V gene (reference sequence). J lost 2 bases, V lost 3 bases, and 1 base had no gene match. The CDR3 runs to 14 residues. The CDR3 DNA reads as TGTGCCAGCAGTTTCGGACAGGGGAACTATGGCTACACCTTC. Translating it yields CASSFGQGNYGYTF.

This clonotype was observed a handful of times. The V gene is TRBV20-1, the J gene TRBJ2-5; D is ambiguous. This CDR3 region has 13 residues. Germline V gene data show CDR1 as DFQATT and CDR2 as SNEGSKA (reference sequence). The CDR3 bases are TGCAGCGAAAGACCCCCAGGAGCGGAGACCCAGTACTTC. It is translated as CSERPPGAETQYF.

This chain uses TRBV29-1 with TRBJ2-3; 14 nucleotides align to TRBD2. With 3 bases clipped from V and 2 bases from J, the junction kept 19 bases outside the gene matches. Germline V CDR1 and CDR2: SQVTM, ANQGSEA. The CDR3 has 21 residues. The CDR3: CSVDIPGLAGDLMFHTDTQYF. The CDR3 region has the DNA TGCAGCGTTGATATCCCGGGACTAGCGGGAGATTTAATGTTTCACACAGATACGCAGTATTTT.

J is TRBJ1-2 and V is TRBV29-1; the match to TRBD1 covers 8 bases. Germline lookup yields CDR1 SQVTM and CDR2 ANQGSEA. V gave up 8 bases and J gave up 7 bases; unmatched junction bases: 12. CDR3 size: 13 residues. The CDR3 spells CSLSPTGVAGYTF. CDR3 bases: TGCAGCCTTTCCCCGACAGGGGTGGCTGGCTACACCTTC.

The table lists this clonotype with a few counts. The chain combines TRBV11-2 with TRBJ2-1; tentative D call: TRBD1 (5 bases). The V gene lost 0 bases and the J gene lost 3 bases, with 12 bases spanning the gap. The CDR3 runs 16 residues. Germline loops: CDR1 SGHAT, CDR2 FQNNGV. The chain's CDR3 is CASSLDPGNYYNEQFF. In DNA, the CDR3 is TGTGCCAGCAGCTTAGATCCAGGGAACTACTACAATGAGCAGTTCTTC.

The gene calls are TRBV12-3 or TRBV12-4 and TRBJ2-6, with D tentatively TRBD2 (6 bases). The length of the CDR3 is 15 residues. V lost 3 bases and J lost 4, with 10 bases in between. CDR3 protein: CASSFVAAGANVLTF. CDR3 DNA: TGTGCCAGCAGTTTTGTAGCGGCCGGGGCCAACGTCCTGACTTTC.

This clonotype has a count of ten or more. This rearrangement joins TRBV20-1 to TRBJ2-7; 7 bases are shared with TRBD2. The germline CDR1 and CDR2 sequences are DFQATT and SNEGSKA (reference sequence). The CDR3 covers 15 residues. J gave up 2 bases and V 4 bases, and 11 bases lay outside the gene matches. The CDR3 DNA reads as TGCAGTGCTAAGAACTGGGGGGGACCAGCCTACGAGCAGTACTTC. Its translation is CSAKNWGGPAYEQYF.

V usage is TRBV29-1 and J usage is TRBJ2-1; TRBD2 agrees at 7 bases. The junction had 8 bases not matched to a gene; V was cut back by 6 bases and J by 0 bases. This CDR3 has 15 amino acids. Germline V gives CDR1 SQVTM, CDR2 ANQGSEA. Here the CDR3 DNA reads TGCAGCGTAGACGGACTAGTGGACTCCTACAATGAGCAGTTCTTC. This sequence encodes CSVDGLVDSYNEQFF.

The chain recombines TRBV7-2 with TRBJ2-7; perhaps TRBD2 as D (6 bases). Germline V lookup: CDR1 SGHTA, CDR2 FQGNSA. Between the trimmed V and J ends, which lost 1 base and 3 bases, there was a span of 13 bases. This CDR3 has 15 residues. The CDR3 nucleotides are TGTGCCAGCAGCTTAGTTTTGGGGACTCACTACGAGCAGTACTTC. Translating it yields CASSLVLGTHYEQYF. Filled out from reference TRBV7-2 and TRBJ2-7, the complete variable domain reads GAGVSQSPSNKVTEKGKDVELRCDPISGHTALYWYRQSLGQGLEFLIYFQGNSAPDKSGLPSDRFSAERTGGSVSTLTIQRTQQEDSAVYLCASSLVLGTHYEQYFGPGTRLTVT.